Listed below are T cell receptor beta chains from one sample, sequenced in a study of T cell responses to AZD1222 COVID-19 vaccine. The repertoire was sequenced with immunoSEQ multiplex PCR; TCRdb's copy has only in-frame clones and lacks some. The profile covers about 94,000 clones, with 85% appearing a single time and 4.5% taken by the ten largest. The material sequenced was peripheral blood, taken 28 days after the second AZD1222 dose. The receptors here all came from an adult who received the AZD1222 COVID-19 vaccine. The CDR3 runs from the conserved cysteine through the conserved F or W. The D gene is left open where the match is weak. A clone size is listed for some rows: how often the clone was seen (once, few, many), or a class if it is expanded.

CASSLQKPNTGELFF,TGCGCCAGCAGCTTGCAGAAACCGAACACCGGGGAGCTGTTTTTT,TRBV5-1,.,.,15,TRBJ2-2
CASSPPSGRSHEQYF,TGTGCCAGCAGCCCCCCTAGCGGGAGGTCCCACGAGCAGTACTTC,TRBV7-2,TRBD2,.,15,TRBJ2-7
CASSFRRAGGSGGTEAFF,TGTGCCAGCAGCTTCAGAAGGGCAGGGGGATCGGGTGGCACTGAAGCTTTCTTT,TRBV11-2,TRBD1,.,18,TRBJ1-1
CASSSRQGIVAGQYF,TGTGCCAGCAGCTCCCGACAGGGGATCGTTGCAGGCCAGTACTTC,TRBV7-9,TRBD1,once,15,TRBJ2-5
CAWRDPDRGGEAFF,TGTGCCTGGAGAGACCCGGACAGGGGGGGTGAAGCTTTCTTT,TRBV30,TRBD1,once,14,TRBJ1-1
CASFSSPGQGEGNTIYF,TGTGCCAGCTTTTCTTCGCCGGGACAGGGGGAAGGAAACACCATATATTTT,TRBV2,TRBD1,.,17,TRBJ1-3
CASSLGGSSYNEQFF,TGCGCCAGCAGCTTGGGTGGGAGCTCCTACAATGAGCAGTTCTTC,TRBV5-1,.,.,15,TRBJ2-1
CASSRLPRNSPLHF,TGTGCCAGCAGCCGCCTCCCCCGTAATTCACCCCTCCACTTT,TRBV11-2,.,.,14,TRBJ1-6
CASSRPGGGAGNEQFF,TGTGCCAGCAGCCGCCCAGGCGGGGGGGCTGGCAATGAGCAGTTCTTC,TRBV9,TRBD2,.,16,TRBJ2-1
CASSIAVSAGSVAKNIQYF,TGTGCCAGTAGTATAGCGGTTTCTGCAGGATCAGTAGCCAAAAACATTCAGTACTTC,TRBV19,.,.,19,TRBJ2-4
CASSLVSSYNSPLHF,TGTGCCAGCAGCTTAGTTAGCTCCTATAATTCACCCCTCCACTTT,TRBV11-2,.,once,15,TRBJ1-6
CASSQVERLSSYEQYF,TGCGCCAGCAGCCAAGTTGAGAGGTTATCGTCCTACGAGCAGTACTTC,TRBV4-1,.,.,16,TRBJ2-7
CASRAQGPGELFF,TGTGCCAGCAGAGCACAGGGACCCGGGGAGCTGTTTTTT,TRBV7-9,.,.,13,TRBJ2-2
CASRRTGTGSTEAFF,TGTGCCAGCAGAAGGACGGGGACAGGGAGCACTGAAGCTTTCTTT,TRBV9,TRBD1,once,15,TRBJ1-1
CASSREGSGVTNTQYF,TGCGCCAGCAGCCGTGAAGGTAGCGGGGTCACAAATACGCAGTATTTT,TRBV5-1,TRBD2,.,16,TRBJ2-3
CASSPQDAGPSTDTQYF,TGTGCCAGCAGCCCTCAGGACGCGGGGCCAAGCACAGATACGCAGTATTTT,TRBV7-8,.,.,17,TRBJ2-3
CASSPGLGRSYNSPLHF,TGTGCCAGCAGCCCGGGACTGGGGAGATCCTATAATTCACCCCTCCACTTT,TRBV9,.,.,17,TRBJ1-6
CASSPSWGYTGELFF,TGTGCCAGCTCACCATCATGGGGTTACACCGGGGAGCTGTTTTTT,TRBV18,.,.,15,TRBJ2-2
CASRPTQAGLAYEQYF,TGTGCCAGCAGACCCACACAAGCGGGACTAGCTTACGAGCAGTACTTC,TRBV7-6,TRBD2,once,16,TRBJ2-7
CATSDLTGPTDTQYF,TGTGCCACCAGTGATTTAACAGGGCCCACAGATACGCAGTATTTT,TRBV24-1,.,.,15,TRBJ2-3
CASSTRTYNEQFF,TGTGCCAGCAGCACCAGGACGTACAATGAGCAGTTCTTC,TRBV27,.,once,13,TRBJ2-1
CAISDPSKGSSYNEQFF,TGTGCCATCAGTGACCCGTCAAAGGGGAGCTCCTACAATGAGCAGTTCTTC,TRBV10-3,.,few,17,TRBJ2-1
CASSRRTGPTYGYTF,TGTGCCAGCAGTAGACGGACAGGGCCGACCTATGGCTACACCTTC,TRBV6-2/TRBV6-3,TRBD1,.,15,TRBJ1-2
CASSLDLLSSNTGELFF,TGTGCCAGCAGCTTAGATCTCTTGTCCTCAAACACCGGGGAGCTGTTTTTT,TRBV11-2,.,few,17,TRBJ2-2
CASSKEERTGGTEAFF,TGTGCCAGCAGCAAAGAGGAACGGACAGGGGGAACTGAAGCTTTCTTT,TRBV21-1,.,.,16,TRBJ1-1
CASSLASGAENIQYF,TGTGCCAGCAGCTTAGCTAGCGGGGCGGAAAACATTCAGTACTTC,TRBV5-4,TRBD2,once,15,TRBJ2-4
CASSILETGELFF,TGTGCCAGTAGTATTTTGGAAACCGGGGAGCTGTTTTTT,TRBV19,.,.,13,TRBJ2-2
CASSPRVWRENTGELFF,TGTGCCAGCAGCCCCCGGGTTTGGAGGGAGAACACCGGGGAGCTGTTTTTT,TRBV11-2,.,.,17,TRBJ2-2
CASDGQPERGYTF,TGTGCCAGCGACGGACAGCCCGAGAGGGGCTACACCTTC,TRBV2,.,.,13,TRBJ1-2
CASSATGVGTDTQYF,TGTGCCAGCAGCGCGACAGGGGTTGGCACAGATACGCAGTATTTT,TRBV7-3,TRBD1,.,15,TRBJ2-3
CASSPGQSNTEAFF,TGTGCCAGCAGCCCCGGACAATCGAACACTGAAGCTTTCTTT,TRBV7-3,.,.,14,TRBJ1-1
CASSSRQGAGGYTF,TGTGCCAGCAGCTCAAGACAGGGGGCGGGTGGCTACACCTTC,TRBV5-4,TRBD1,.,14,TRBJ1-2
CASNGQGQNTEAFF,TGTGCCAGCAATGGACAGGGGCAGAACACTGAAGCTTTCTTT,TRBV6-6,TRBD1,.,14,TRBJ1-1
CASSSLGDYGYTF,TGTGCCAGTAGTTCGCTTGGGGACTATGGCTACACCTTC,TRBV19,.,once,13,TRBJ1-2
CASSLQGSYEQYF,TGTGCCAGCAGTTTACAGGGCTCCTACGAGCAGTACTTC,TRBV12-3/TRBV12-4,.,few,13,TRBJ2-7
CASSPQTADTQYF,TGTGCCAGCAGCCCCCAGACCGCAGATACGCAGTATTTT,TRBV7-9,.,.,13,TRBJ2-3
CAITGVYEQYF,TGTGCCATTACAGGGGTCTACGAGCAGTACTTC,TRBV28,TRBD1,.,11,TRBJ2-7
CATQNRTGGASGANVLTF,TGTGCCACCCAAAACCGGACAGGGGGCGCGTCCGGGGCCAACGTCCTGACTTTC,TRBV19,TRBD1,.,18,TRBJ2-6
CSVEGSGEGTDTQYF,TGCAGCGTTGAAGGTTCAGGGGAGGGCACAGATACGCAGTATTTT,TRBV29-1,.,.,15,TRBJ2-3
CASSLTRDSGYTF,TGTGCCAGCAGCTTAACCCGGGACAGTGGCTACACCTTC,TRBV7-2,TRBD1,.,13,TRBJ1-2
CASSLEQAGYEQYF,TGCGCCAGCAGCTTGGAGCAGGCGGGCTACGAGCAGTACTTC,TRBV5-1,.,.,14,TRBJ2-7
CASSLEPGPNSPLHF,TGTGCCAGCAGCTTAGAACCAGGGCCAAATTCACCCCTCCACTTT,TRBV7-6,.,.,15,TRBJ1-6
CASSSTSGTHEQFF,TGTGCCAGCAGCTCCACTAGCGGGACCCATGAGCAGTTCTTC,TRBV7-3,TRBD2,few,14,TRBJ2-1
CAMGQGPNQPQHF,TGTGCCATGGGACAGGGGCCAAATCAGCCCCAGCATTTT,TRBV10-3,TRBD1,.,13,TRBJ1-5
CASSQGRLAGGLLSSYNEQFF,TGCGCCAGCAGCCAAGGTCGCCTAGCGGGGGGGCTCCTGAGCTCCTACAATGAGCAGTTCTTC,TRBV4-1,TRBD2,.,21,TRBJ2-1
CASSLTGNTEAFF,TGTGCCAGCAGCCTAACAGGGAACACTGAAGCTTTCTTT,TRBV7-3,.,few,13,TRBJ1-1
CASSPDYFGIYNEQFF,TGTGCCAGCAGTCCGGACTATTTCGGAATATACAATGAGCAGTTCTTC,TRBV27,.,few,16,TRBJ2-1
CASSLARPYEQYF,TGTGCCAGCAGTTTAGCGCGACCGTACGAGCAGTACTTC,TRBV12-3/TRBV12-4,.,.,13,TRBJ2-7
CASRWTARGGQYF,TGTGCCAGCAGGTGGACAGCCCGGGGGGGGCAGTACTTC,TRBV28,TRBD2,.,13,TRBJ2-7
CASSLGRPYEQYF,TGTGCCAGCAGCTTAGGGAGGCCCTACGAGCAGTACTTC,TRBV11-2,.,once,13,TRBJ2-7
CASSAGSPGSEQYF,TGCGCCAGCAGTGCTGGCAGCCCGGGTTCCGAGCAGTACTTC,TRBV10-2,.,.,14,TRBJ2-7
CASSSLGTSGSYEQYF,TGTGCCAGCAGTTCGCTCGGGACTAGCGGGAGTTACGAGCAGTACTTC,TRBV6-6,TRBD2,.,16,TRBJ2-7
CASSLMGEKLFF,TGTGCCAGCAGTTTGATGGGTGAAAAACTGTTTTTT,TRBV12-3/TRBV12-4,.,.,12,TRBJ1-4
CASTPEVAGYGYTF,TGTGCCAGCACTCCCGAGGTGGCGGGCTATGGCTACACCTTC,TRBV2,.,.,14,TRBJ1-2